These T cell receptor beta chains were read from a single sample in a study of regulatory and conventional T cells in RAG deficiency. Assay used: immunoSEQ multiplex PCR; TCRdb lists only in-frame clones, some missing. The sample holds about 50,000 clones, 70% to 90% seen once. These data also featured in a second study, about regulatory T cells.

Sequencing was done on a sample of CD4+ effector T cells sorted from blood. Receptors were obtained from a human donor in good health. Each CDR3 is given with its conserved first and last residue. D genes are given only for firm matches. Clone size is given for some rows only: seen once, a few or many times, or a class if the clone is expanded.

14	TRBV30	NA	NA	TRBJ1-1	TGTGCCTGGAGTGTACCCTTGTATCCCACTGAAGCTTTCTTT	CAWSVPLYPTEAFF
15	TRBV28	NA	NA	TRBJ2-6	TGTGCCAGCAGTCTGCAGACGTCTGGGGCCAACGTCCTGACTTTC	CASSLQTSGANVLTF
13	TRBV11-3	TRBD1	NA	TRBJ1-2	TGTGCCAGCAGTTCGGGACAGAACTATGGCTACACCTTC	CASSSGQNYGYTF
14	TRBV6-1	NA	NA	TRBJ2-5	TGTGCCAGCACCCGAATGGAGGGGCAAGAGACCCAGTACTTC	CASTRMEGQETQYF
14	TRBV2	TRBD1	NA	TRBJ2-2	TGTGCCAAAGGACAGGGGGCGCAAACCGGGGAGCTGTTTTTT	CAKGQGAQTGELFF
15	TRBV19	TRBD1	NA	TRBJ1-1	TGTGCCAGTAGAGACCCCAGTCCAGGGGGAACTGAAGCTTTCTTT	CASRDPSPGGTEAFF
13	TRBV27	NA	NA	TRBJ1-2	TGTGCCAGCGCCATCCGGGAGGGCTATGGCTACACCTTC	CASAIREGYGYTF
14	TRBV6-1	NA	NA	TRBJ1-2	TGTGCCAGCAGTGATCGAAGGAGTAACTATGGCTACACCTTC	CASSDRRSNYGYTF
12	TRBV29-1	NA	NA	TRBJ1-1	TGCAGCGGAACGGGGGGGAACACTGAAGCTTTCTTT	CSGTGGNTEAFF
11	TRBV6-1	NA	NA	TRBJ1-2	TGTGCCAGCAGTGACAGATATGGCTACACCTTC	CASSDRYGYTF
16	TRBV7-8	NA	NA	TRBJ1-1	TGTGCCAGCAGCTTAAAGCGAGCGGCAGGGGAAACTGAAGCTTTCTTT	CASSLKRAAGETEAFF
15	TRBV5-6	TRBD2	NA	TRBJ2-2	TGTGCCAGCAGCCCCCGAGGGAGGGACGACGGGGAGCTGTTTTTT	CASSPRGRDDGELFF
18	TRBV11-2	TRBD2	NA	TRBJ2-3	TGTGCCAGCAGCTTAGGGGTGGCTAGCGGGAGTGGTGCAGATACGCAGTATTTT	CASSLGVASGSGADTQYF
16	TRBV4-1	TRBD2	NA	TRBJ2-1	TGCGCCAGCAGCCGATCCGGCGGGGGGGCCGTGAATGAGCAGTTCTTC	CASSRSGGGAVNEQFF
13	TRBV29-1	NA	NA	TRBJ1-5	TGCAGCGTGGGTCACCTAGTAGGACAGCCCCAGCATTTT	CSVGHLVGQPQHF
14	TRBV5-1	NA	few	TRBJ1-1	TGCGCCAGCAGCTTGGAGGGGGTGGGCACTGAAGCTTTCTTT	CASSLEGVGTEAFF
15	TRBV5-1	NA	once	TRBJ1-2	TGCGCCAGCAGCTTGGCCAGGGAAAAAAACTATGGCTACACCTTC	CASSLAREKNYGYTF
15	TRBV11-2	TRBD1	NA	TRBJ1-5	TGTGCCAGCAGCTCTCGAACAGGGGTTGGACAGCCCCAGCATTTT	CASSSRTGVGQPQHF
17	TRBV6-1	TRBD1	NA	TRBJ1-2	TGTGCCAGCAGTGAAAGGGACAGGGGTCGCCCAAACTATGGCTACACCTTC	CASSERDRGRPNYGYTF
14	TRBV5-1	NA	NA	TRBJ1-6	TGCGCCAGCAGCGTTACAGGGAGGGAATCACCCCTCCACTTT	CASSVTGRESPLHF
15	TRBV9	TRBD1	NA	TRBJ1-2	TGTGCCAGCAGCGCTGAGGGACAGGGGAGGAATGGCTACACCTTC	CASSAEGQGRNGYTF
14	TRBV12-5	NA	NA	TRBJ1-5	TGTGCTAGTGGTTTGCCCGGTTTGGGTCAGCCCCAGCATTTT	CASGLPGLGQPQHF
13	TRBV9	NA	NA	TRBJ2-1	TGTGCCAGCAGCCCCTTCCTGGACATGTGGCAGTTCTTC	CASSPFLDMWQFF
12	TRBV5-4	NA	NA	TRBJ1-1	TGTGCCAGCAGCTTGGATTACACTGAAGCTTTCTTT	CASSLDYTEAFF
14	TRBV11-3	NA	NA	TRBJ2-7	TGTGCCAGCAGCTCTCGCTGGGGGCATTACGAGCAGTACTTC	CASSSRWGHYEQYF
12	TRBV11-2	NA	NA	TRBJ1-5	TGTGCCAGCAGCCCCACGACCGGCCGCCAGCATTTT	CASSPTTGRQHF
13	TRBV19	NA	NA	TRBJ1-2	TGTGCCAGTACCAATCAGGGTCAAGGGGGCTACACCTTC	CASTNQGQGGYTF
17	TRBV11-2	NA	NA	TRBJ1-6	TGTGCCAGCAGCTTACATCTCCGGTCAGGGGCTAATTCACCCCTCCACTTT	CASSLHLRSGANSPLHF